Presented here are 32 T cell receptor beta chains from one specimen sequenced in a study of beta chain features in type 1 diabetes. Findings of the study overall: There was a moderate but significant shortening of TCRB CDR3s in all four CD4+ subsets of Type 1 diabetes patients.

Reverse transcription of all isolated RNA meant that expressed TCRB transcripts were sequenced. The method was immunoSEQ multiplex PCR; TCRdb's version includes in-frame clones alone and lacks a portion of them. This repertoire shows more than 250,000 clones, less than 30% found once; its top ten account for 0.012%. Which antigens these TCRs recognize remains unknown. The sample comprised naive CD4+ T cells from blood. The receptors were sampled from a woman aged 25 to 39 with type 1 diabetes.

The rearrangement uses TRBV5-1 and TRBJ2-7, with 7 bases fitting TRBD2. The CDR3 is 16 residues long. Trimming took 4 bases from V and 5 from J; bases not matched to a gene: 15. Germline V gene sequence: CDR1 SGHRS, CDR2 YFSETQ. The CDR3 nucleotides are TGCGCCAGCAGCCCGGAAGCGGGGATGCCCGGGAACGAGCAGTACTTC. Protein sequence: CASSPEAGMPGNEQYF.

The chain couples TRBV29-1 to TRBJ2-1, with D possibly TRBD2 on 5 matching bases. With 6 bases removed from V and 3 bases from J, the gap between germline ends came to 15 bases. Germline V gene lookup returns CDR1 SQVTM and CDR2 ANQGSEA. The CDR3 sequence is 14 residues long. The DNA of the CDR3 is TGCAGCGTCGAACTAATGGGAGTCTACAATGAGCAGTTCTTC. Its translation is CSVELMGVYNEQFF.

The chain links TRBV14 to TRBJ2-1; 11 nucleotides match TRBD2. The CDR3 has 15 amino acids. Germline-derived CDR1 and CDR2 are SGHDN and FVKESK. J lost 3 bases, V lost 3 bases, and 1 base had no gene match. Written as DNA, the CDR3 is TGTGCCAGCAGCCAGGGACTAGCGGTCTACAATGAGCAGTTCTTC. It translates to CASSQGLAVYNEQFF.

The rearrangement links TRBV2 to TRBJ1-3; D perhaps matches TRBD1 (5 bases). The CDR3 runs 14 residues. Looked up from germline, CDR1 is SNHLY and CDR2 is FYNNEI. V was cut by 5 bases and J by 4 bases, with 12 bases left in between. The CDR3 protein is CASSQQGAGNTIYF. The CDR3 nucleotides read TGTGCCAGCAGTCAGCAGGGTGCCGGAAACACCATATATTTT. The full variable domain, in which reference TRBV2 and TRBJ1-3 provide the parts outside the CDR3, is EPEVTQTPSHQVTQMGQEVILRCVPISNHLYFYWYRQILGQKVEFLVSFYNNEISEKSEIFDDQFSVERPDGSNFTLKIRSTKLEDSAMYFCASSQQGAGNTIYFGEGSWLTVV.

The CDR3 loop is CASSLAYSSYEQYF. CDR3 DNA: TGCGCCAGCAGCTTGGCCTACAGCTCCTACGAGCAGTACTTC. V usage is TRBV5-1 and J usage is TRBJ2-7; D unclear. V was clipped by 0 bases and J by 0 bases, with 7 bases between them. There are 14 residues in the CDR3. Germline assignment: CDR1 SGHRS and CDR2 YFSETQ.

The chain recombines TRBV7-2 with TRBJ2-7; D is possibly TRBD2 (7 bases). There are 15 residues in the CDR3. Between the trimmed V and J ends, which lost 2 bases and 3 bases, there was a span of 14 bases. Germline CDR1 reads SGHTA; CDR2 reads FQGNSA. The CDR3 sequence: CASSLRGGWDYEQYF. The CDR3 DNA follows: TGTGCCAGCAGCTTAAGGGGGGGTTGGGACTACGAGCAGTACTTC. Complete variable domain (other parts from reference TRBV7-2 and TRBJ2-7): GAGVSQSPSNKVTEKGKDVELRCDPISGHTALYWYRQSLGQGLEFLIYFQGNSAPDKSGLPSDRFSAERTGGSVSTLTIQRTQQEDSAVYLCASSLRGGWDYEQYFGPGTRLTVT.

This clone occurred a few times. The V and J genes are TRBV19 and TRBJ2-7; 7 bases align to TRBD2. CDR1 and CDR2 (germline): LNHDA, SQIVND (reference sequence). V shed 5 bases and J 3 bases; nucleotides not matched to a gene: 7. This CDR3 has 14 residues. CDR3 bases: TGTGCCAGTAGTCCCCCGGCTAGCGGCTACGAGCAGTACTTC. It yields the protein CASSPPASGYEQYF.

The rearrangement joins TRBV7-9 to TRBJ2-1, with 13 nucleotides matching TRBD2. V shed 1 base and J 8 bases; nucleotides not matched to a gene: 5. There are 16 residues in the CDR3. Germline CDR1 and CDR2: SEHNR and FQNEAQ (reference sequence). This CDR3 reads CASSLELLAGGDEQFF. Here the CDR3 DNA reads TGTGCCAGCAGCTTAGAACTACTAGCGGGAGGGGATGAGCAGTTCTTC.

The gene calls are TRBV4-1 and TRBJ2-1; 10 bases are shared with TRBD2. J gave up 7 bases and V 3 bases, and 6 bases lay outside the gene matches. This CDR3 has 15 amino acids. Germline assignment: CDR1 MGHRA and CDR2 YSYEKL. CDR3 loop: CASSQPGTSVNEQFF. Here the CDR3 DNA reads TGCGCCAGCAGCCAGCCCGGGACTAGCGTTAATGAGCAGTTCTTC.

The chain is built from TRBV29-1 and TRBJ2-5, with D tentatively TRBD2 (6 bases). Germline CDR1 and CDR2: SQVTM and ANQGSEA. This CDR3 has 14 amino acids. V was pared by 5 bases and J by 5 bases, with 18 bases between. The CDR3 DNA reads as TGCAGCGTTCAAGGTCCGGGAGTTGGGGAGACCCAGTACTTC. Its translation is CSVQGPGVGETQYF.

V usage is TRBV29-1 and J usage is TRBJ2-7; maybe TRBD2 (6 bases). V dropped 4 bases and J dropped 3 bases, with 7 bases sitting between them. In germline, CDR1 is SQVTM, CDR2 ANQGSEA. There are 11 residues in the CDR3. The CDR3 reads CSVGGDYEQYF. The DNA of the CDR3 is TGCAGCGTTGGCGGGGACTACGAGCAGTACTTC.

This clone occurred a few times. V and J are TRBV7-9 and TRBJ1-1; 7 bases line up with TRBD1. CDR1 is SEHNR and CDR2 is FQNEAQ in the germline V gene (reference sequence). This CDR3 has 14 amino acids. The trim removed 6 bases at V and 1 base at J, leaving 5 bases unmatched. The CDR3 DNA sequence: TGTGCCAGCAGATACAGGGGAGCGAACACTGAAGCTTTCTTT. This encodes CASRYRGANTEAFF.

The CDR3 nucleotides read TGTGCCAGCAGTACTAGCGGGAGGGTCTACGAGCAGTACTTC. This encodes CASSTSGRVYEQYF. The chain couples TRBV14 to TRBJ2-7, with 13 bases lining up with TRBD2. This CDR3 spans 14 amino acids. V gave up 6 bases and J gave up 3 bases; unmatched junction bases: 2. Germline CDR1 SGHDN, CDR2 FVKESK.

The V gene is TRBV19, the J gene TRBJ2-1, with 8 bases identical to TRBD2. The CDR3 loop spans 16 amino acids. V gave up 5 bases and J gave up 0 bases; unmatched junction bases: 6. Germline values: CDR1 LNHDA, CDR2 SQIVND (reference sequence). The DNA of the CDR3 is TGTGCCAGTAGTCTCTTAGCGGGGATCTCCTACAATGAGCAGTTCTTC. Translation: CASSLLAGISYNEQFF.

This clone has only a few counts. DNA for the CDR3: TGTGCCAGCAGCGAGCCGGGACAGAGATACAATGAGCAGTTCTTC. This encodes CASSEPGQRYNEQFF. The chain couples TRBV11-2 to TRBJ2-1, with TRBD1 matching 7 bases. The CDR3 has 15 amino acids. CDR1 and CDR2 (germline): SGHAT, FQNNGV. V lost 5 bases, J lost 4 bases, and 8 bases stayed unmatched.

This clone was detected a few times. The chain links TRBV9 to TRBJ2-1; 11 nucleotides align to TRBD2. With V trimmed by 1 base and J by 10 bases, 7 bases remained unmatched. The length of the CDR3 is 15 residues. Germline V CDR1 and CDR2: SGDLS, YYNGEE. Here the CDR3 DNA reads TGTGCCAGCAGCGTAACTAGCGGGAGTTTTCACGAGCAGTTCTTC. This translates into CASSVTSGSFHEQFF.

This clone showed up just a few times. This chain links TRBV19 with TRBJ2-3; 9 bases map to TRBD1. Germline values: CDR1 LNHDA, CDR2 SQIVND (reference sequence). Unmatched junction bases numbered 5, after V lost 6 bases and J lost 1 base. CDR3 size: 15 residues. Here the CDR3 DNA reads TGTGCCAGTAGATACCGGGACAGGGGCACAGATACGCAGTATTTT. It specifies CASRYRDRGTDTQYF.

This clone was seen a handful of times. The rearrangement links TRBV7-9 to TRBJ2-7; 13 nucleotides match TRBD2. The CDR3 has 16 amino acids. V lost 4 bases to trimming and J lost 3 bases; unmatched junction nucleotides: 6. CDR1 and CDR2 from the germline V gene are SEHNR and FQNEAQ (reference sequence). CDR3: CASSSRLAGGLYEQYF. Written as DNA, the CDR3 is TGTGCCAGCAGCTCCCGACTAGCGGGAGGCCTCTACGAGCAGTACTTC.

This clone was seen a handful of times. The chain couples TRBV18 to TRBJ2-5; 7 nucleotides agree with TRBD2. V shed 0 bases and J 3 bases; nucleotides not matched to a gene: 1. The CDR3 is 14 residues long. Germline values: CDR1 KGHSH, CDR2 LQKENI. The CDR3, as DNA: TGTGCCAGCTCACCACCTACTAGCGAAGAGACCCAGTACTTC. Amino acids: CASSPPTSEETQYF.

The chain couples TRBV5-1 to TRBJ1-2; D remains unclear. CDR1 SGHRS and CDR2 YFSETQ come from the germline V gene. This CDR3 has 14 amino acids. The germline V and J ends were trimmed by 0 bases and 2 bases, with 8 bases remaining between them. CDR3 DNA sequence: TGCGCCAGCAGCTTGGAGTTCAGGAACTATGGCTACACCTTC. It translates to CASSLEFRNYGYTF.

This chain links TRBV18 with TRBJ1-5, with a weak D call TRBD1 (5 bases). V lost 1 base to trimming and J lost 2 bases, with 9 bases between them. This CDR3 comprises 15 residues. Germline V gives CDR1 KGHSH, CDR2 LQKENI. The CDR3 sequence is CASSPRGDGNQPQHF. The CDR3, as DNA: TGTGCCAGCTCACCACGGGGGGACGGCAATCAGCCCCAGCATTTT.

This clone was detected a few times. The rearrangement links TRBV29-1 to TRBJ1-3; maybe TRBD1 (6 bases). The CDR3 is 13 amino acids. Trimming left V 0 bases short and J 8 bases short, with 11 bases between. Looked up from germline, CDR1 is SQVTM and CDR2 is ANQGSEA. DNA for the CDR3: TGCAGCGTTGAAGAGGGGGCGAGGGACACCATATATTTT. Amino acid sequence: CSVEEGARDTIYF. The variable domain in full, with the rest retrieved from reference TRBV29-1 and TRBJ1-3, is SAVISQKPSRDICQRGTSLTIQCQVDSQVTMMFWYRQQPGQSLTLIATANQGSEATYESGFVIDKFPISRPNLTFSTLTVSNMSPEDSSIYLCSVEEGARDTIYFGEGSWLTVV.

With respect to this clone: Other DNA sequences from this sample encode an identical CDR3 as well. The rearrangement uses TRBV4-1 and TRBJ2-1; 8 nucleotides align to TRBD2. V was clipped by 0 bases and J by 4 bases; unmatched bases: 5. CDR3 length equals 16 residues. Looked up from germline, CDR1 is MGHRA and CDR2 is YSYEKL. The CDR3 bases are TGCGCCAGCAGCCAAGATTCGAGCGGGGGATACAATGAGCAGTTCTTC. This translates into CASSQDSSGGYNEQFF.

This clone has only a few counts. A read error may produce the germline difference seen at one junction end. The chain has TRBV29-1 and TRBJ1-4; 8 bases agree with TRBD1. The CDR3 spans 14 residues. Per the germline V gene, CDR1 is SQVTM and CDR2 is ANQGSEA. The CDR3 spells CSVEDRGDNEKLFF. The CDR3 nucleotides are TGCAGCGTAGAAGACAGGGGCGACAATGAAAAACTGTTTTTT.

The genes are TRBV5-1 and TRBJ2-5, with TRBD1 identical over 8 bases. Germline V lookup: CDR1 SGHRS, CDR2 YFSETQ. The CDR3 sequence is 12 residues long. J gave up 9 bases and V 7 bases, and 8 bases lay outside the gene matches. The CDR3 here is CASRTGQGAQYF. CDR3 DNA sequence: TGCGCCAGCCGGACAGGGCAGGGGGCCCAGTACTTC.

This clone was seen only a few times. The chain carries TRBV30 and TRBJ1-4; D may be TRBD1 (5 bases). CDR3 size: 11 residues. Germline CDR1 reads GTSNPN; CDR2 reads SVGIG (reference sequence). V lost 4 bases and J lost 5, with 5 bases in between. The CDR3: CAWNRNEKLFF. In DNA, the CDR3 is TGTGCCTGGAACAGGAATGAAAAACTGTTTTTT.

The chain carries TRBV7-9 and TRBJ2-3, with 7 positions matching TRBD2. Germline CDR1 reads SEHNR; CDR2 reads FQNEAQ (reference sequence). The V gene end was trimmed by 5 bases and the J gene end by 6 bases; junction bases not matched to a gene: 8. There are 14 residues in the CDR3. The CDR3 loop is CASSPSAGVDTQYF. The DNA of the CDR3 is TGTGCCAGCAGCCCCTCGGCGGGAGTGGATACGCAGTATTTT.

The J gene is TRBJ2-7, the V gene TRBV18; the match to TRBD1 covers 7 bases. The CDR3 extends over 16 amino acids. Per germline, CDR1 KGHSH and CDR2 LQKENI. V was clipped by 6 bases and J by 0 bases; unmatched bases: 11. The CDR3 DNA follows: TGTGCCAGCTCTCCTAGAGGAACAGGGGCCTCCTACGAGCAGTACTTC. Translated, it gives CASSPRGTGASYEQYF.

This clone came up a few times. The J gene is TRBJ2-7, the V gene TRBV11-3, with D tentatively TRBD1 (5 bases). Germline loops: CDR1 SGHNT, CDR2 YENEEA. Trimming shortened V by 5 bases and J by 3 bases, and 8 bases separated the two germline ends. The CDR3 is 12 amino acids. CDR3 coding DNA: TGTGCCAGCAGCATCGACAGCTACGAGCAGTACTTC. Amino acids: CASSIDSYEQYF.

The rearrangement uses TRBV7-9 and TRBJ1-2; tentatively, D is TRBD1 (5 bases). The CDR3 runs to 13 residues. The V gene lost 3 bases and the J gene lost 3 bases, with 8 bases spanning the gap. Germline V lookup: CDR1 SEHNR, CDR2 FQNEAQ (reference sequence). In nucleotides, the CDR3 is TGTGCCAGCAGCTTTGGGGGGGACTATGGCTACACCTTC. Translating gives CASSFGGDYGYTF.

This clone was observed a handful of times. The chain combines TRBV27 with TRBJ2-3; TRBD2 agrees at 12 bases. The junction had 12 bases not matched to a gene; V was cut back by 3 bases and J by 2 bases. The CDR3 is made up of 19 amino acids. CDR1 is MNHEY, CDR2 SMNVEV, per germline (reference sequence). CDR3 sequence: CASSFLKTSGRVSTDTQYF. CDR3 coding DNA: TGTGCCAGCAGTTTCCTAAAGACTAGCGGGAGAGTTTCCACAGATACGCAGTATTTT.

The chain uses TRBV28 and TRBJ1-4; TRBD1 matches 7 bases. Germline assignment: CDR1 MDHEN and CDR2 SYDVKM. The J segment lost 5 bases and the V segment lost 10 bases, leaving 7 bases of the junction unmatched. This CDR3 has 13 residues. The CDR3 sequence: CATWRDRNEKLFF. The CDR3 DNA is TGTGCCACCTGGAGGGACAGAAATGAAAAACTGTTTTTT.